The T cell receptor beta chain under discussion was sequenced for a study of patients and donors after allogeneic stem cell transplantation. There are 14 residues in the CDR3. Per the germline V gene, CDR1 is SGHAT and CDR2 is FQNNGV. Trimming shortened V by 5 bases and J by 7 bases, and 15 bases separated the two germline ends. A few counts support this clonotype. TCRdb processed the RT-PCR reads anew with MiXCR; each CDR3 protein has one entry. The repertoire holds about a million distinct CDR3 sequences, with over 15% as singletons. The TCR originated in a human donor who was either an allogeneic HSCT recipient or a stem cell or donor lymphocyte infusion donor (not recorded which). It is not recorded whose cells these are; they may come from a transplant donor. V usage is TRBV11-2 and J usage is TRBJ2-1; tentative D call: TRBD2 (6 bases). The sample was blood, either unsorted or a sorted T cell fraction (not recorded which). CDR3 sequence reads: CASSTRLEGNEQFF. In DNA, the CDR3 is TGTGCCAGCAGCACCAGACTAGAGGGGAATGAGCAGTTCTTC.